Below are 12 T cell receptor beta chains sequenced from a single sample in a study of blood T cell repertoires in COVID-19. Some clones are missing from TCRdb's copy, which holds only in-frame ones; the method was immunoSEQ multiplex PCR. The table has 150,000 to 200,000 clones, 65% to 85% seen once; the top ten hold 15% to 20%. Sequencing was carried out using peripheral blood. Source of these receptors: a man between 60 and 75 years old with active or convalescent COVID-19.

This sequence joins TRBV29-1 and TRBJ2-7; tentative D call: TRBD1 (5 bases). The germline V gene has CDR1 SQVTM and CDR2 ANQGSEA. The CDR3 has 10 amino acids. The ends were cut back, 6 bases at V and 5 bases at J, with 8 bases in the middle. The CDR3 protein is CSVVQDEQYF. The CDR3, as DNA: TGCAGCGTAGTACAGGACGAGCAGTACTTC.

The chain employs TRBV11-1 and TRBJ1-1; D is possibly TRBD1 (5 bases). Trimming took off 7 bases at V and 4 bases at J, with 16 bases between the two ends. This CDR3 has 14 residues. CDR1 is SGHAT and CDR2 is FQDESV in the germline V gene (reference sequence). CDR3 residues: CASNPGSGGTEAFF. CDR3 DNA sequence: TGTGCCAGCAATCCGGGATCGGGGGGCACTGAAGCTTTCTTT.

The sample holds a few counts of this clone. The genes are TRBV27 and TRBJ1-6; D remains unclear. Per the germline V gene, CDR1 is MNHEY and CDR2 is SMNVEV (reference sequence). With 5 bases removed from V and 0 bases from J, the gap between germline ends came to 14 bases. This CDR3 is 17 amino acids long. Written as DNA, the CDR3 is TGTGCCAGCAGTCCCCGGGTCTTCAGCTCCTATAATTCACCCCTCCACTTT. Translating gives CASSPRVFSSYNSPLHF.

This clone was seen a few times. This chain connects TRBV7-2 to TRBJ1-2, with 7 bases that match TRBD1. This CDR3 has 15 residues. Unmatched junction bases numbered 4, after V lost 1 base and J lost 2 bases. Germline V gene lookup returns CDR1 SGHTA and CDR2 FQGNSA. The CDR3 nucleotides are TGTGCCAGCAGCTTAGGAGTGACAGGGAACTATGGCTACACCTTC. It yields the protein CASSLGVTGNYGYTF. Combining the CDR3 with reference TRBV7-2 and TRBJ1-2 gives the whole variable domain GAGVSQSPSNKVTEKGKDVELRCDPISGHTALYWYRQSLGQGLEFLIYFQGNSAPDKSGLPSDRFSAERTGGSVSTLTIQRTQQEDSAVYLCASSLGVTGNYGYTFGSGTRLTVV.

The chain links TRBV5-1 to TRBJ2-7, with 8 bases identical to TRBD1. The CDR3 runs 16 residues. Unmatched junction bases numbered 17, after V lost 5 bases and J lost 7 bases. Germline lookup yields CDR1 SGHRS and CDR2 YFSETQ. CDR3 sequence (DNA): TGCGCCAGCAGATTATTCACAGGGGGTTCCCGCGGAGAGCAGTACTTC. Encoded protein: CASRLFTGGSRGEQYF.

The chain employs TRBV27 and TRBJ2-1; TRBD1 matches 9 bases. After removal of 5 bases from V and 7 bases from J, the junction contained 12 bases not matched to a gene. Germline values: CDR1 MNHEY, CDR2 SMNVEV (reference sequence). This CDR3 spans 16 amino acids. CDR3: CASSPRTGGLRNEQFF. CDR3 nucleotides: TGTGCCAGCAGTCCGCGTACAGGGGGCCTAAGGAATGAGCAGTTCTTC.

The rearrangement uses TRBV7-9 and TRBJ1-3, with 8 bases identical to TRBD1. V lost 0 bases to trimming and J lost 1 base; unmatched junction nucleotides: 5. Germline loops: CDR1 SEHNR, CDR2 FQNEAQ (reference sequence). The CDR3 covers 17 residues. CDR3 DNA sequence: TGTGCCAGCAGCTTAGCCCGGACAGGGACGTCTGGAAACACCATATATTTT. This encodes CASSLARTGTSGNTIYF. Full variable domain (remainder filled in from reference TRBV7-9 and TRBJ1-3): DTGVSQNPRHKITKRGQNVTFRCDPISEHNRLYWYRQTLGQGPEFLTYFQNEAQLEKSRLLSDRFSAERPKGSFSTLEIQRTEQGDSAMYLCASSLARTGTSGNTIYFGEGSWLTVV.

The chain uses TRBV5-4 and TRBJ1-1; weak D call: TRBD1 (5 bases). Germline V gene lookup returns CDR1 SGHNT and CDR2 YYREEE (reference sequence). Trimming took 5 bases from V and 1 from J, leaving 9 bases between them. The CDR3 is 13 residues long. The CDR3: CASRGGGNTEAFF. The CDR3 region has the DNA TGTGCCAGCAGGGGCGGGGGGAACACTGAAGCTTTCTTT.

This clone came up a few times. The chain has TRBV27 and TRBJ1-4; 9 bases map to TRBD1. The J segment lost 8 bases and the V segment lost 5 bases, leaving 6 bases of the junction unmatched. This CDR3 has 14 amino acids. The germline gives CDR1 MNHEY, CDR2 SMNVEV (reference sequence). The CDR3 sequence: CASSPGQGTEKLFF. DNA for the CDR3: TGTGCCAGCAGTCCGGGACAGGGAACAGAAAAACTGTTTTTT.

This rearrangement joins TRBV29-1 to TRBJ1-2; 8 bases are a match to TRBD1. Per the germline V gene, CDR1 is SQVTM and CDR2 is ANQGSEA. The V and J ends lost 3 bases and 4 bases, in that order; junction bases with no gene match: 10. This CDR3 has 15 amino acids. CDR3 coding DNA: TGCAGCGTTGATCCCGGGACAGGAGCCTCCTATGGCTACACCTTC. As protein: CSVDPGTGASYGYTF.

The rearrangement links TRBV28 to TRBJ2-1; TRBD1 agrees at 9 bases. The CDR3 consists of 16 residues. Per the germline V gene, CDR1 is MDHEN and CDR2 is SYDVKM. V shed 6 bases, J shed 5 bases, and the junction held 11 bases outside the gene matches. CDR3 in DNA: TGTGCCAGCAGGTGGGACCGGGACAGGGCGGACAATGAGCAGTTCTTC. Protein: CASRWDRDRADNEQFF.

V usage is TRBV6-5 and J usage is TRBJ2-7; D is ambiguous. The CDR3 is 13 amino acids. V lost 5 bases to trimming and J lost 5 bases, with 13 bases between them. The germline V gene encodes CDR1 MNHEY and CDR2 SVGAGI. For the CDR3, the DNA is TGTGCCAGCAGTCAAAGGCGGCAGAACGAGCAGTACTTC. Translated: CASSQRRQNEQYF.